The next 2 T cell receptor beta chains were all read from a single sample in a study of OX40 agonist ivuxolimab in advanced cancers. Using immunoSEQ multiplex PCR, the repertoire was profiled, and TCRdb retains in-frame clones only, with some absent. The sample holds tens of thousands of clones; about four fifths are singletons and the top ten take approximately 4.2%. Sequencing used CD4+ or CD8+ T cells sorted from blood, obtained in a trial of the OX40 agonist ivuxolimab. The receptors come from an adult with an advanced solid tumor such as melanoma, head and neck, liver or kidney cancer.

The chain employs TRBV11-2 and TRBJ2-1; no reliable D call. The CDR3 extends over 13 amino acids. The germline CDR1 and CDR2 sequences are SGHAT and FQNNGV. Trimming removed 1 base from V and 9 bases from J, with 10 bases in between. CDR3 in amino acids: CASSLALLGEQFF. The CDR3 DNA reads TGTGCCAGCAGCTTAGCTCTGTTGGGTGAGCAGTTCTTC.

J is TRBJ1-1 and V is TRBV11-3, with D perhaps matching TRBD1 (5 bases). Trimming took 4 bases from V and 6 from J, leaving 9 bases between them. In germline, CDR1 is SGHNT, CDR2 YENEEA. The CDR3 is 12 residues long. The CDR3 coding sequence is TGTGCCAGCAGCTACGAGACAGCTGAAGCTTTCTTT. It codes for CASSYETAEAFF.